This is a list of T cell receptor beta chains from one sample in a study of blood T cell repertoires in COVID-19. TCRdb's copy holds only in-frame clones and misses some; the assay was immunoSEQ multiplex PCR. Seen here are about 160,000 clones, around 86% observed once, and the top ten hold 2.5% to 4%. The sequencing sample was made of peripheral blood. The receptors stem from a man aged 65-85 years with acute or convalescent COVID-19. CDR3s leave out the opening cysteine and the closing phenylalanine or tryptophan. The order of the fields is J gene, V gene, CDR3 length, CDR3 protein.

TRBJ1-1,TRBV29-1,11,SVAWVAGGEAF
TRBJ1-6,TRBV19,14,ASNLRRGLGNSPLH
TRBJ2-2,TRBV19,12,ASATGGVTGELF
TRBJ2-5,TRBV5-8,14,ASSLGGGTWRETQY
TRBJ1-5,TRBV28,10,ASSRGNQPQH
TRBJ2-5,TRBV5-1,12,ASSREGNQETQY
TRBJ2-7,TRBV19,11,ASSETVAYEQY
TRBJ1-1,TRBV14,13,ASSPQGAFNTEAF
TRBJ2-3,TRBV2,12,ASGTWRARDTQY
TRBJ2-7,TRBV7-8,13,ASSLAGRQGYEQY
TRBJ2-7,TRBV5-4,14,ASSLPGRTSGYEQY
TRBJ2-1,TRBV18,13,ASSPGRQSYNEQF
TRBJ1-1,TRBV6-5,10,ASSYPRGEAF
TRBJ2-7,TRBV6-2/TRBV6-3,9,ASSSAYEQY
TRBJ2-2,TRBV11-3,13,ASSPGKVNTGELF
TRBJ2-4,TRBV7-2,15,ASSPGGGILAKNIQY
TRBJ1-5,TRBV9,13,ASSVGTGGNQPQH
TRBJ1-2,TRBV28,11,ASRKAGVRGYT
TRBJ1-5,TRBV2,11,ASSAGLWQPQH
TRBJ2-2,TRBV7-9,14,ASSPRTGSVTGELF
TRBJ2-1,TRBV9,14,ASSVGVGSGHNEQF
TRBJ2-1,TRBV7-8,16,ASTPRASGRALDNEQF
TRBJ1-5,TRBV5-8,16,ASSLAGQGGGSNQPQH
TRBJ2-7,TRBV3-1/TRBV3-2,15,ASSHVPGQVSGQKQY
TRBJ2-1,TRBV30,12,AWRDGSSYNEQF
TRBJ1-1,TRBV19,12,ASTRDRVNTEAF
TRBJ2-1,TRBV10-3,9,AIRQGDEQF
TRBJ2-1,TRBV25-1,9,ASSGGGVVF
TRBJ2-5,TRBV28,15,ASSVRGQGLSQETQY
TRBJ1-4,TRBV25-1,13,ASSEWSGNFEKLF
TRBJ1-1,TRBV20-1,9,SARRDTEAF
TRBJ2-7,TRBV6-5,13,ASKPGLAVVYEQY
TRBJ2-7,TRBV28,11,ASSFGSSYEQY
TRBJ2-7,TRBV25-1,12,ASSRGGVRYEQY
TRBJ2-7,TRBV7-9,10,ASSLIQDEQY
TRBJ1-1,TRBV3-1/TRBV3-2,13,ASTPTGTGGGRAF
TRBJ2-5,TRBV19,12,ASRSRERGETQY
TRBJ2-3,TRBV6-5,14,ASSSPTSGRPDTQY
TRBJ1-1,TRBV13,14,ASSLRVTFLNTEAF
TRBJ2-2,TRBV9,12,ASSVNINTGELF
TRBJ1-1,TRBV11-2,13,ASSLERGSGTEAF
TRBJ2-7,TRBV6-5,11,AGGLAGNYEQY
TRBJ2-7,TRBV19,11,ASSGPGGSEQY
TRBJ2-1,TRBV3-1/TRBV3-2,13,ASSPRVAGFNEQF
TRBJ2-2,TRBV24-1,14,ATSDLPGQGAGELF
TRBJ1-5,TRBV3-1/TRBV3-2,13,ASSQDLTDNQPQH
TRBJ2-1,TRBV2,13,ASSLGLAGYNEQF
TRBJ1-6,TRBV3-1/TRBV3-2,12,ASSIKTGNSPLH
TRBJ2-7,TRBV6-5,14,ASSYSISGGPREQY
TRBJ1-2,TRBV7-6,12,ASSLVVGGGGYT
TRBJ2-3,TRBV5-1,16,ASSLVASGRARADTQY
TRBJ2-7,TRBV18,11,ASSREAGGEQY
TRBJ2-7,TRBV11-1,13,ASSPRTGDTYEQY
TRBJ2-1,TRBV19,11,ASSMTGRDEQF
TRBJ2-1,TRBV7-3,13,ASSFSGRAFDEQF
TRBJ2-5,TRBV28,11,ASGLAGRETQY
TRBJ1-2,TRBV19,13,ASSIDKPDSYGYT